There are a few counts of the clone carrying this T cell receptor beta chain. Its target is not known. From alopecia areata patients, lesional scalp punch biopsies and peripheral blood were collected. Following RNA extraction, reverse transcription yielded cDNA that acted as the sequencing template. Clones were sequenced by immunoSEQ multiplex PCR, and TCRdb holds only the in-frame ones, with some missing. The data contain 110,000 to 150,000 clones, 58% of them singletons. This CDR3 is 15 amino acids long. Unmatched junction bases numbered 10, after V lost 6 bases and J lost 2 bases. Germline loops: CDR1 MNHEY, CDR2 SVGAGI. These data are taken from a study of CD8+ T cells in alopecia areata. Across the whole study: For the treated group, dosing was oral tofacitinib at 5 to 10 mg twice daily. People stayed on tofacitinib for 6 to 18 months, then stopped the drug for 6 months.

Overall study findings and caveats: Resident alphabeta T cells of normal skin are also sequenced in scalp samples.

The genes are TRBV6-5 and TRBJ2-7, with 7 bases identical to TRBD1. The source material was CD4+ T cells sorted from blood, sampled at week 0. This TCR was recovered from a human donor with alopecia areata. In DNA, the CDR3 is TGTGCCAGCAGGCTACGAACGGGACAGACCTACGAGCAGTACTTC. As protein: CASRLRTGQTYEQYF.